A single sample is the source of the 28 T cell receptor beta chains below, sequenced in a study of blood T cell repertoires in COVID-19. The protocol was immunoSEQ multiplex PCR, while the TCRdb copy is restricted to in-frame clones and leaves out a portion. The sample holds 150,000 or so clones; under 90% are singletons and the top ten take roughly two fifths. Sequencing was carried out using peripheral blood. Receptors originate from a human donor in a cohort sampled during active COVID-19.

This clone showed up just once. The V gene is TRBV5-8, the J gene TRBJ1-6; 7 nucleotides align to TRBD1. Germline CDR1 is SGHTS and CDR2 is YDEGEE. The V and J ends lost 4 bases and 5 bases, in that order; junction bases with no gene match: 6. The CDR3 is 15 residues long. CDR3 sequence reads: CASSDRQGNNSPLHF. In DNA form, the CDR3 reads TGTGCCAGCAGCGATCGACAGGGAAATAATTCACCCCTCCACTTT.

This clone has just one count. The chain couples TRBV19 to TRBJ1-4; possibly TRBD1 for D (6 bases). Germline CDR1 reads LNHDA; CDR2 reads SQIVND (reference sequence). The CDR3 covers 15 residues. Trimming took off 5 bases at V and 0 bases at J, with 10 bases between the two ends. The CDR3 reads CASSATGPTNEKLFF. As DNA, the CDR3 is TGTGCCAGTAGTGCCACAGGGCCAACTAATGAAAAACTGTTTTTT.

The chain carries TRBV12-5 and TRBJ1-5; 9 positions agree with TRBD1. J gave up 3 bases and V 7 bases, and 7 bases lay outside the gene matches. The CDR3 spans 15 residues. The V gene's germline CDR1 is LGHNT and CDR2 FRNRAP. CDR3 residues: CASDPGTGINQPQHF. CDR3 in DNA: TGTGCTAGTGACCCCGGGACAGGGATCAATCAGCCCCAGCATTTT.

This chain links TRBV6-2 or TRBV6-3 with TRBJ2-4; D possibly corresponds to TRBD1 (5 bases). The CDR3 length is 13 residues. CDR1 is MNHEY and CDR2 is SVGEGT in the germline V gene. V gave up 5 bases and J gave up 8 bases, with 13 bases separating them. The CDR3 sequence: CASSGLRRDIQYF. CDR3 DNA sequence: TGTGCCAGCAGTGGCCTCCGCAGGGACATTCAGTACTTC.

The sample holds one count of this clone. DNA for the CDR3: TGCGCCAGCAGCTTGACGGGAGAAGAGACCCAGTACTTC. Residues: CASSLTGEETQYF. V usage is TRBV5-1 and J usage is TRBJ2-5; a possible D gene is TRBD2 (6 bases). In germline, CDR1 is SGHRS, CDR2 YFSETQ. CDR3 length equals 13 residues. The V gene lost 1 base and the J gene lost 3 bases, with 7 bases spanning the gap.

The count of this clone is one. The gene calls are TRBV7-2 and TRBJ1-2, with unresolved D. CDR3 length equals 14 residues. Germline assignment: CDR1 SGHTA and CDR2 FQGNSA. V gave up 5 bases and J gave up 0 bases, with 10 bases separating them. The CDR3 loop is CASSPGLTNYGYTF. CDR3 nucleotides: TGTGCCAGCAGCCCAGGATTGACTAACTATGGCTACACCTTC.

The chain joins TRBV7-2 to TRBJ1-1; D is uncertain. The CDR3 has 14 residues. Per the germline V gene, CDR1 is SGHTA and CDR2 is FQGNSA. V was trimmed by 2 bases and J by 0 bases, leaving 7 bases between them. The CDR3: CASSLLYMNTEAFF. The CDR3 nucleotides are TGTGCCAGCAGCTTATTATACATGAACACTGAAGCTTTCTTT.

The CDR3 region is CASSLDAGKLRGEQFF. The CDR3 DNA reads TGTGCCAGCAGCTTAGATGCGGGAAAATTAAGGGGTGAGCAGTTCTTC. The chain links TRBV7-2 to TRBJ2-1; maybe TRBD2 (6 bases). CDR3 length: 16 residues. Trimming pared 1 base from V and 9 bases from J, leaving 19 bases between. Germline V gene lookup returns CDR1 SGHTA and CDR2 FQGNSA.

The rearrangement joins TRBV5-4 to TRBJ2-5; D remains unclear. Germline values: CDR1 SGHNT, CDR2 YYREEE (reference sequence). The V gene lost 3 bases and the J gene lost 0 bases, with 6 bases spanning the gap. CDR3 size: 13 residues. The CDR3 nucleotides are TGTGCCAGCAGCTCACAGTACCAAGAGACCCAGTACTTC. Its translation is CASSSQYQETQYF.

The J gene is TRBJ2-2, the V gene TRBV18; TRBD2 matches at 9 bases. This CDR3 comprises 17 residues. The germline V gene has CDR1 KGHSH and CDR2 LQKENI. V shed 2 bases and J 6 bases; nucleotides not matched to a gene: 10. This CDR3 is CASSPKALAGGPGELFF. CDR3 coding DNA: TGTGCCAGCTCACCAAAGGCACTAGCGGGCGGACCCGGGGAGCTGTTTTTT.

The J gene is TRBJ2-3, the V gene TRBV19; TRBD2 agrees at 8 bases. Trimming took 5 bases from V and 0 from J; bases not matched to a gene: 7. The CDR3 is made up of 16 amino acids. Per the germline V gene, CDR1 is LNHDA and CDR2 is SQIVND (reference sequence). DNA for the CDR3: TGTGCCAGTAGTGACACTAGCGGCCCTAGCACAGATACGCAGTATTTT. Encoded protein: CASSDTSGPSTDTQYF. The whole variable domain, filled in from reference TRBV19 and TRBJ2-3, reads DGGITQSPKYLFRKEGQNVTLSCEQNLNHDAMYWYRQDPGQGLRLIYYSQIVNDFQKGDIAEGYSVSREKKESFPLTVTSAQKNPTAFYLCASSDTSGPSTDTQYFGPGTRLTVL.

This sequence joins TRBV27 and TRBJ2-3; 10 bases map to TRBD2. V dropped 4 bases and J dropped 1; count of bases not matched to a gene: 2. The CDR3 has 15 amino acids. In germline, CDR1 is MNHEY, CDR2 SMNVEV (reference sequence). CDR3 bases: TGTGCCAGCAGTTCACTAGCGGGGCGCACAGATACGCAGTATTTT. Residues: CASSSLAGRTDTQYF.

The chain couples TRBV2 to TRBJ2-2, with D uncertain. From germline, CDR1 is SNHLY and CDR2 FYNNEI. The CDR3 contains 13 residues. V was clipped by 7 bases and J by 1 base, with 7 bases between them. CDR3 protein: CASKERNTGELFF. CDR3 DNA: TGTGCCAGCAAGGAGAGGAACACCGGGGAGCTGTTTTTT. Together with reference TRBV2 and TRBJ2-2, the CDR3 gives the full variable domain: EPEVTQTPSHQVTQMGQEVILRCVPISNHLYFYWYRQILGQKVEFLVSFYNNEISEKSEIFDDQFSVERPDGSNFTLKIRSTKLEDSAMYFCASKERNTGELFFGEGSRLTVL.

The CDR3 is CASSTQGTNYGYTF. The CDR3 DNA is TGTGCCAGTAGTACGCAGGGAACTAACTATGGCTACACCTTC. The chain carries TRBV19 and TRBJ1-2, with D possibly matching TRBD1 (5 bases). Germline V gene lookup returns CDR1 LNHDA and CDR2 SQIVND (reference sequence). Between the trimmed V and J ends, which lost 4 bases and 0 bases, there was a span of 9 bases. This CDR3 region has 14 residues.

The J gene is TRBJ1-2, the V gene TRBV7-9; tentative D call: TRBD1 (5 bases). The V and J ends lost 4 bases and 8 bases respectively, with 17 bases between them. CDR1 and CDR2 (germline): SEHNR, FQNEAQ (reference sequence). This CDR3 contains 14 residues. The CDR3 nucleotides read TGTGCCAGCAGCTCTAGCAGTGCACGGGGGGGCTACACCTTC. This codes for CASSSSSARGGYTF.

This chain links TRBV7-8 with TRBJ2-5; 11 bases are a match to TRBD2. V lost 0 bases to trimming and J lost 4 bases; unmatched junction nucleotides: 13. The CDR3 totals 19 residues. The germline V gene has CDR1 SGHVS and CDR2 FQNEAQ. The CDR3 DNA sequence: TGTGCCAGCAGCTTAGCTAGCGGGAGGGCCATTTCCAAACGAGAGACCCAGTACTTC. This gives the protein CASSLASGRAISKRETQYF.

CDR3 in DNA: TGTGCCATCGGGGACAGTGCCAACACTGAAGCTTTCTTT. Its protein is CAIGDSANTEAFF. The chain couples TRBV10-3 to TRBJ1-1; 7 nucleotides align to TRBD1. The germline V gene encodes CDR1 ENHRY and CDR2 SYGVKD. V trimming: 8 bases; J trimming: 2 bases; junction bases outside the gene matches: 5. The CDR3 length is 13 residues.

V usage is TRBV6-4 and J usage is TRBJ1-1; no reliable D call. The germline gives CDR1 MRHNA, CDR2 SNTAGT. This CDR3 has 13 amino acids. The V and J ends lost 5 bases and 1 base respectively, with 8 bases between them. The CDR3: CASSSSGNTEAFF. CDR3 nucleotide sequence: TGTGCCAGCAGTTCATCAGGGAACACTGAAGCTTTCTTT.

The V and J genes are TRBV9 and TRBJ1-3, with D tentatively TRBD1 (6 bases). The CDR3 length is 15 residues. Trimming took off 2 bases at V and 1 base at J, with 10 bases between the two ends. Per the germline V gene, CDR1 is SGDLS and CDR2 is YYNGEE. CDR3 coding DNA: TGTGCCAGCAGCGTCCGAGGGGGTTCTGGAAACACCATATATTTT. Translating gives CASSVRGGSGNTIYF.

The V and J genes are TRBV2 and TRBJ1-1; a possible D gene is TRBD1 (5 bases). Trimming removed 2 bases from V and 5 bases from J, with 15 bases in between. Germline assignment: CDR1 SNHLY and CDR2 FYNNEI. The CDR3 length is 15 residues. The CDR3 region is CASSERAGSKTEAFF. CDR3 bases: TGTGCCAGCAGTGAACGGGCAGGGTCGAAAACTGAAGCTTTCTTT.

This clone came up once. V is TRBV7-2 and J is TRBJ2-2, with a possible D match to TRBD1 (5 bases). V was trimmed by 5 bases and J by 7 bases, leaving 14 bases between them. The CDR3 has 14 residues. CDR1 is SGHTA and CDR2 is FQGNSA in the germline V gene. CDR3 sequence (DNA): TGTGCCAGCAGCCCCCTCCCAGGGAACGGGGAGCTGTTTTTT. Protein sequence: CASSPLPGNGELFF.

The CDR3 DNA reads TGTGCCAGCAGCCATACTCAGGGGAGTTCTGGAAACACCATATATTTT. As protein: CASSHTQGSSGNTIYF. The rearrangement uses TRBV7-2 and TRBJ1-3, with D perhaps TRBD1 (6 bases). The V gene's germline CDR1 is SGHTA and CDR2 FQGNSA. Trimming removed 5 bases at V and 1 base at J, with 15 bases between. The CDR3 totals 16 residues.

The chain links TRBV4-2 to TRBJ1-6; TRBD1 is a possible D gene (5 bases). The V end was cut by 2 bases, the J end by 7 bases, with 12 bases between. The germline V gene has CDR1 LGHNA and CDR2 YNFKEQ. The length of the CDR3 is 15 residues. This CDR3 is CASSQLEGVNSPLHF. The CDR3 DNA sequence: TGTGCCAGCAGCCAACTGGAAGGGGTGAATTCACCCCTCCACTTT.

The V gene is TRBV5-6, the J gene TRBJ2-2; perhaps TRBD1 as D (6 bases). Between the trimmed V and J ends, which lost 2 bases and 5 bases, there was a span of 7 bases. This CDR3 is built from 13 residues. Germline CDR1 SGHDT, CDR2 YYEEEE. The DNA for the CDR3 is TGTGCCAGCAGCTTCCAGGGGACCGGGGAGCTGTTTTTT. This gives the protein CASSFQGTGELFF.

The chain is built from TRBV5-4 and TRBJ1-6; D unclear. This CDR3 region has 15 residues. V lost 3 bases, J lost 0 bases, and 7 bases lay in between. Germline assignment: CDR1 SGHNT and CDR2 YYREEE (reference sequence). The CDR3 DNA is TGTGCCAGCAGCTCCCATAGCTCCTATAATTCACCCCTCCACTTT. Translated, it gives CASSSHSSYNSPLHF.

This clone was seen more than once but under ten times. CDR3 amino acids: CASSPTSGRASETQYF. For the CDR3, the DNA is TGCGCCAGCAGCCCGACTAGCGGGAGGGCCAGTGAGACCCAGTACTTC. The chain links TRBV5-1 to TRBJ2-5; 14 bases line up with TRBD2. The V and J ends lost 4 bases and 5 bases, in that order; junction bases with no gene match: 7. There are 16 residues in the CDR3. Germline values: CDR1 SGHRS, CDR2 YFSETQ.

In its sample, this clone was seen once. The gene calls are TRBV18 and TRBJ1-6, with 8 bases fitting TRBD1. V trimming: 0 bases; J trimming: 8 bases; junction bases outside the gene matches: 6. CDR3 length: 16 residues. Germline assignment: CDR1 KGHSH and CDR2 LQKENI. Written as DNA, the CDR3 is TGTGCCAGCTCACCACCCGGACAGGGTGTGGATTCACCCCTCCACTTT. Protein sequence: CASSPPGQGVDSPLHF. Variable domain in full (rest from reference TRBV18 and TRBJ1-6): NAGVMQNPRHLVRRRGQEARLRCSPMKGHSHVYWYRQLPEEGLKFMVYLQKENIIDESGMPKERFSAEFPKEGPSILRIQQVVRGDSAAYFCASSPPGQGVDSPLHFGNGTRLTVT.

This clone was counted between two and nine times. The V call is TRBV5-4, the J call TRBJ2-7; D perhaps matches TRBD2 (6 bases). Trimming took 5 bases from V and 2 from J, leaving 14 bases between them. The CDR3 runs to 14 residues. Germline assignment: CDR1 SGHNT and CDR2 YYREEE (reference sequence). In nucleotides, the CDR3 is TGTGCCAGCAGAAGGGACTCGATCCCCTACGAGCAGTACTTC. Its protein is CASRRDSIPYEQYF.